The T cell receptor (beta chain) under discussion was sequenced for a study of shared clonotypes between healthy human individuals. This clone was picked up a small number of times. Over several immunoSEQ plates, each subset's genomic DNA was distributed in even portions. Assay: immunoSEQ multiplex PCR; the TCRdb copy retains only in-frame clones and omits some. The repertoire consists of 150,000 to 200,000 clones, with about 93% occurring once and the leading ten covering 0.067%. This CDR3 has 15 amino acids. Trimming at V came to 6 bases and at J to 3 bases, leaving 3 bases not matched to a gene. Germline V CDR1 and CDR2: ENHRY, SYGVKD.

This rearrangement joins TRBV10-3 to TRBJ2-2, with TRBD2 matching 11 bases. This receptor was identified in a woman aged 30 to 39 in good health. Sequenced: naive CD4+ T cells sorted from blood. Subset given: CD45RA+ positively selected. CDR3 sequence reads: CAIRGLAGDTGELFF. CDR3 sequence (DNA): TGTGCCATCAGAGGACTAGCGGGTGACACCGGGGAGCTGTTTTTT.